Shown below are 18 T cell receptor beta chains from a single sample sequenced in a study of sequential checkpoint blockade in melanoma. Produced via immunoSEQ multiplex PCR; TCRdb's table is partial and in-frame only. The sample includes over 8,000 clones, more than 55% of them seen just once. Sample treatment: randomized to nivolumab then ipilimumab (arm A) or the reverse (arm B). Sequencing used CD8+ T cells sorted from blood (inferred from file names), obtained from a patient given nivolumab and ipilimumab in sequence. These receptors all come from a human donor with melanoma.

This rearrangement joins TRBV6-6 to TRBJ2-7, with TRBD1 identical over 7 bases. CDR1 is MNHNY and CDR2 is SVGAGI in the germline V gene (reference sequence). J lost 0 bases, V lost 7 bases, and 9 bases had no gene match. The CDR3 is made up of 15 amino acids. CDR3 nucleotides: TGTGCCAGCACCCGGATCTGGGACAGCTCCTACGAGCAGTACTTC. Residues: CASTRIWDSSYEQYF.

The chain is built from TRBV4-1 and TRBJ2-2, with 7 bases fitting TRBD2. Germline lookup yields CDR1 MGHRA and CDR2 YSYEKL. Trimming at V came to 5 bases and at J to 3 bases, leaving 9 bases not matched to a gene. There are 16 residues in the CDR3. The CDR3 nucleotides read TGCGCCAGCAGCGAAGGTACGACTAGCCACACCGGGGAGCTGTTTTTT. This gives the protein CASSEGTTSHTGELFF.

This clone was seen just once. The chain joins TRBV5-6 to TRBJ2-7, with 11 nucleotides matching TRBD2. This CDR3 has 14 residues. From germline, CDR1 is SGHDT and CDR2 YYEEEE. J gave up 0 bases and V 4 bases, and 0 bases lay outside the gene matches. The CDR3 is CASSTSGSSYEQYF. The CDR3 DNA reads TGTGCCAGCAGCACTAGCGGGAGCTCCTACGAGCAGTACTTC.

The CDR3 spells CASMRMRTPRFGGELFF. The DNA of the CDR3 is TGTGCCAGCATGAGGATGCGAACACCTCGGTTCGGCGGGGAGCTGTTTTTT. The J gene is TRBJ2-2, the V gene TRBV28; no firm D call. The CDR3 contains 17 residues. Germline values: CDR1 MDHEN, CDR2 SYDVKM. V dropped 7 bases and J dropped 7 bases, with 25 bases sitting between them.

This clone was picked up one time. The V and J genes are TRBV9 and TRBJ2-7, with 8 positions matching TRBD2. V was clipped by 0 bases and J by 2 bases; unmatched bases: 4. CDR1 and CDR2 from the germline V gene are SGDLS and YYNGEE. The length of the CDR3 is 15 residues. CDR3: CASSVGDSGTYEQYF. CDR3 nucleotide sequence: TGTGCCAGCAGCGTAGGAGATAGCGGGACCTACGAGCAGTACTTC.

This clone was counted between two and nine times. The chain employs TRBV4-1 and TRBJ2-7; TRBD1 agrees at 12 bases. Germline V gives CDR1 MGHRA, CDR2 YSYEKL. The CDR3 runs 16 residues. Unmatched junction bases numbered 7, after V lost 0 bases and J lost 7 bases. The CDR3 DNA is TGCGCCAGCAGCCAAGATGCGGGACAGGGGGCTTCGGAGCAGTACTTC. This sequence encodes CASSQDAGQGASEQYF.

Notes on this clone: Germline is not matched at one junction end, which may reflect a read error. The chain recombines TRBV7-9 with TRBJ2-7, with 7 positions matching TRBD1. The CDR3 extends over 14 amino acids. From germline, CDR1 is SEHNR and CDR2 FQNEAQ (reference sequence). The CDR3 coding sequence is TGCGCCAGCAGCCAAGAACAGGGGCCCTACGAGCAGTACTTC. Protein sequence: CASSQEQGPYEQYF.

The rearrangement joins TRBV7-2 to TRBJ2-7; D ambiguous. Germline-derived CDR1 and CDR2 are SGHTA and FQGNSA. This CDR3 region has 13 residues. Deletions cut 1 base from V and 6 bases from J, with 10 bases between. CDR3 sequence (DNA): TGTGCCAGCAGCTTAGGGAGTCACCTCGAGCAGTACTTC. This encodes CASSLGSHLEQYF.

For the CDR3, the DNA is TGCGCCAGCAGCCTGAACACAGGGACCTACGAGCAGTACTTC. It is translated as CASSLNTGTYEQYF. J is TRBJ2-7 and V is TRBV4-1, with D perhaps matching TRBD1 (6 bases). The CDR3 extends over 14 amino acids. Trimming shortened V by 4 bases and J by 2 bases, and 12 bases separated the two germline ends. Germline CDR1 is MGHRA and CDR2 is YSYEKL.

The chain carries TRBV7-6 and TRBJ2-7; D is possibly TRBD2 (6 bases). V was shortened by 1 base and J by 0 bases, with 7 bases between the two germline ends. The CDR3 sequence is 14 residues long. The germline V gene has CDR1 SGHVS and CDR2 FNYEAQ. The CDR3 DNA follows: TGTGCCAGCAGCTTAGGGGGGGTCTCCTACGAGCAGTACTTC. It is translated as CASSLGGVSYEQYF.

The chain joins TRBV7-7 to TRBJ2-7, with 8 bases fitting TRBD2. Germline V gives CDR1 SSHAT, CDR2 FNYEAQ (reference sequence). V shed 5 bases, J shed 6 bases, and the junction held 12 bases outside the gene matches. The CDR3 contains 15 residues. The CDR3 loop is CASSPMVGGAVEQYF. The CDR3, as DNA: TGTGCCAGCAGCCCAATGGTCGGGGGGGCTGTCGAGCAGTACTTC.

The genes are TRBV6-5 and TRBJ2-2, with 10 bases lining up with TRBD1. Per the germline V gene, CDR1 is MNHEY and CDR2 is SVGAGI. The CDR3 totals 15 residues. V trimming: 5 bases; J trimming: 4 bases; junction bases outside the gene matches: 4. As DNA, the CDR3 is TGTGCCAGCAGTCAAGGGACAGGGGTCACCGGGGAGCTGTTTTTT. Its translation: CASSQGTGVTGELFF.

V usage is TRBV11-2 and J usage is TRBJ1-1; 11 nucleotides line up with TRBD1. Germline CDR1 and CDR2: SGHAT and FQNNGV. The CDR3 totals 15 residues. J gave up 0 bases and V 6 bases, and 3 bases lay outside the gene matches. The CDR3 bases are TGTGCCAGCAGATGGGACAGGGGGATGAACACTGAAGCTTTCTTT. Translated: CASRWDRGMNTEAFF.

The CDR3 nucleotides are TGTGCCAGCAGTGAAGTACTCAATCAGCCCCAGCATTTT. It translates to CASSEVLNQPQHF. The gene calls are TRBV6-5 and TRBJ1-5; D is unresolved. The CDR3 is 13 amino acids. In germline, CDR1 is MNHEY, CDR2 SVGAGI. Deletions cut 5 bases from V and 3 bases from J, with 8 bases between.

About this clone itself: A much larger clone lies one base from this, so it may be a read error. This sample also contains other DNA sequences that code for the same CDR3. V and J are TRBV4-1 and TRBJ2-1; 9 bases align to TRBD2. Germline V CDR1 and CDR2: MGHRA, YSYEKL. This CDR3 is 14 amino acids long. After removal of 0 bases from V and 9 bases from J, the junction contained 3 bases not matched to a gene. DNA for the CDR3: TGCGCCAGCAGCCAAGAGCGCGGGAGGGGTGAGCAGTTCTTC. It yields the protein CASSQERGRGEQFF.

The CDR3, as DNA: TGTGCCAGCAGCTTAATAGGTCGGGGTGAAGAGACCCAGTACTTC. This sequence encodes CASSLIGRGEETQYF. V gene TRBV7-9 combines with J gene TRBJ2-5; D might be TRBD2 (5 bases). This CDR3 spans 15 amino acids. From germline, CDR1 is SEHNR and CDR2 FQNEAQ (reference sequence). The ends were cut back, 2 bases at V and 3 bases at J, with 13 bases in the middle.

The rearrangement links TRBV4-1 to TRBJ1-2; 7 bases fit TRBD1. Germline V lookup: CDR1 MGHRA, CDR2 YSYEKL. The CDR3 covers 15 residues. V was clipped by 0 bases and J by 3 bases; unmatched bases: 4. CDR3 sequence: CASSQESGGHYGYTF. The DNA of the CDR3 is TGCGCCAGCAGCCAAGAATCAGGGGGTCACTATGGCTACACCTTC.

V is TRBV9 and J is TRBJ2-3; 8 bases are shared with TRBD2. V lost 0 bases and J lost 2; bases outside the gene matches: 5. The CDR3 length is 16 residues. Germline assignment: CDR1 SGDLS and CDR2 YYNGEE. CDR3 nucleotides: TGTGCCAGCAGCGTAGAAGCGGGGGTTCTCACAGATACGCAGTATTTT. Protein product: CASSVEAGVLTDTQYF.